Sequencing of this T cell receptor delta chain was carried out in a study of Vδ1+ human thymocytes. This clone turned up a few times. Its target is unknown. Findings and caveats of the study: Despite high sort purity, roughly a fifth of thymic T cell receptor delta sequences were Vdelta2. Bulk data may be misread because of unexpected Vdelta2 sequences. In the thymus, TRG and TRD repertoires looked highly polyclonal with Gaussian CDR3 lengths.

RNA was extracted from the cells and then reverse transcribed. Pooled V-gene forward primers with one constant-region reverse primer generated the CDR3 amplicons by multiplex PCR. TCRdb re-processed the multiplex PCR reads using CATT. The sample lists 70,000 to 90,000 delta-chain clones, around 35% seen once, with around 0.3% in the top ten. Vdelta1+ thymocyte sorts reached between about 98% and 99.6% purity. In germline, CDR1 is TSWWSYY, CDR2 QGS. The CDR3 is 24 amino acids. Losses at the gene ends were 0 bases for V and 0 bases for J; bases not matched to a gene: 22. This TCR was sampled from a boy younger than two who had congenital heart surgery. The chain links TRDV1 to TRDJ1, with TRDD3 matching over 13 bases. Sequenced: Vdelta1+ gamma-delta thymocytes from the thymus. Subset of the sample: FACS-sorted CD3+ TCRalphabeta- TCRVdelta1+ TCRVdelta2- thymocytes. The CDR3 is CALGELARDPYWGIRGSYTDKLIF. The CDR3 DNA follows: TGTGCTCTTGGGGAACTAGCCCGAGACCCATACTGGGGGATACGCGGGTCTTACACCGATAAACTCATCTTT.